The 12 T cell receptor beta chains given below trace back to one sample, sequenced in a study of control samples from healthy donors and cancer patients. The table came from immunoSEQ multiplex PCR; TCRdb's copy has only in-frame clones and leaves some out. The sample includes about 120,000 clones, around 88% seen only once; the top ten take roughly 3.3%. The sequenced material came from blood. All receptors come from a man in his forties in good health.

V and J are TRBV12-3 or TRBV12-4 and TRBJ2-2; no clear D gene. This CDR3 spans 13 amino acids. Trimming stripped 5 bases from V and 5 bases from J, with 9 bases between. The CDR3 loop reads CASSEPRTGELFF. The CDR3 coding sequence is TGTGCCAGCAGTGAGCCCCGGACCGGGGAGCTGTTTTTT.

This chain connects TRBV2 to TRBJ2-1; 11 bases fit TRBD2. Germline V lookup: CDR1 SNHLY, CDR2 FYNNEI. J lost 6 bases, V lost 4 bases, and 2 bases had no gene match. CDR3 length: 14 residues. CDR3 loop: CASSVSGGANEQFF. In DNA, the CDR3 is TGTGCCAGCAGTGTTAGCGGGGGGGCCAATGAGCAGTTCTTC.

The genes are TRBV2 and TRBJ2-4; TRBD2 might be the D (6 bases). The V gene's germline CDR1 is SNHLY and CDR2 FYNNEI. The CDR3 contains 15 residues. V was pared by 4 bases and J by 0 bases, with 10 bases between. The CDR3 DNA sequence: TGTGCCAGCAGTGTTGGAGGGGTAGCCAAAAACATTCAGTACTTC. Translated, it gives CASSVGGVAKNIQYF. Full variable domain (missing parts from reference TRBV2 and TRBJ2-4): EPEVTQTPSHQVTQMGQEVILRCVPISNHLYFYWYRQILGQKVEFLVSFYNNEISEKSEIFDDQFSVERPDGSNFTLKIRSTKLEDSAMYFCASSVGGVAKNIQYFGAGTRLSVL.

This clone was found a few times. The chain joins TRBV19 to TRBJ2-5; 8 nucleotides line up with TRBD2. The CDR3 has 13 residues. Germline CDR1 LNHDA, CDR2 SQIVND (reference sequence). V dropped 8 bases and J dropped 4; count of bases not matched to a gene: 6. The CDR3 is CASRSGVGETQYF. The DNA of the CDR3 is TGTGCCAGTCGTAGCGGGGTGGGAGAGACCCAGTACTTC.

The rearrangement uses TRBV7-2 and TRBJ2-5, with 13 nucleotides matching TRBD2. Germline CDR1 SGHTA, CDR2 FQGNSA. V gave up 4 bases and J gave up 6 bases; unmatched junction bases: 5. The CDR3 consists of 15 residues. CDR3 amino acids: CASSSLAGGYQTQYF. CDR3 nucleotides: TGTGCCAGCAGCTCACTAGCGGGGGGGTATCAGACCCAGTACTTC.

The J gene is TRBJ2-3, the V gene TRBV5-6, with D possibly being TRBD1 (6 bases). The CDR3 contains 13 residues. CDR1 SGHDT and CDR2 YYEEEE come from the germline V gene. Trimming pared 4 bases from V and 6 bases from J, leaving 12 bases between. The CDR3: CASSSTGPDTQYF. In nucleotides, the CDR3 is TGTGCCAGCAGCAGCACAGGGCCGGATACGCAGTATTTT.

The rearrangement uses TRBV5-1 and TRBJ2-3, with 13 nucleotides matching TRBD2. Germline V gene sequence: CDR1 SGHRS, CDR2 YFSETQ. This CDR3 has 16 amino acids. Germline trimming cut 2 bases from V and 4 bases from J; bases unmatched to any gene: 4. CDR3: CASSFTSGGASDTQYF. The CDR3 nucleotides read TGCGCCAGCAGCTTCACTAGCGGGGGGGCATCAGATACGCAGTATTTT.

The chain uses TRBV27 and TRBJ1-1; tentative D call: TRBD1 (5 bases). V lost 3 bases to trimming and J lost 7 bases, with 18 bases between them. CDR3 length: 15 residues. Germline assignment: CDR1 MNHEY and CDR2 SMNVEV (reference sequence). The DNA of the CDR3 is TGTGCCAGCAGTTTCCTCCAATCCCCCACAGGTGAAGCTTTCTTT. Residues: CASSFLQSPTGEAFF.

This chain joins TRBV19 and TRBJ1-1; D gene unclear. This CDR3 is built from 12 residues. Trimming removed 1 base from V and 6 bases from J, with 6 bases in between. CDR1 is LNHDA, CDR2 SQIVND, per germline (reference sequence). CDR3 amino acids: CASSIARSEAFF. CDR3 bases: TGTGCCAGTAGTATAGCCCGTTCTGAAGCTTTCTTT.

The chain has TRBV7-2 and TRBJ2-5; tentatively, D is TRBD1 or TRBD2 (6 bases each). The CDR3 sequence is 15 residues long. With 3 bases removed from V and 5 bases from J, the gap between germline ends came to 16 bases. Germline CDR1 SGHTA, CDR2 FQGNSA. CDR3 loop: CASSFRGQREETQYF. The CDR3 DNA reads TGTGCCAGCAGCTTTCGGGGGCAACGGGAGGAGACCCAGTACTTC.

The CDR3 sequence: CASRTDTTGELFF. In nucleotides, the CDR3 is TGCGCCAGCAGGACAGACACAACCGGGGAGCTGTTTTTT. V usage is TRBV5-1 and J usage is TRBJ2-2; D is perhaps TRBD1 (5 bases). Germline-derived CDR1 and CDR2 are SGHRS and YFSETQ. V was trimmed by 5 bases and J by 5 bases, leaving 10 bases between them. This CDR3 has 13 amino acids.

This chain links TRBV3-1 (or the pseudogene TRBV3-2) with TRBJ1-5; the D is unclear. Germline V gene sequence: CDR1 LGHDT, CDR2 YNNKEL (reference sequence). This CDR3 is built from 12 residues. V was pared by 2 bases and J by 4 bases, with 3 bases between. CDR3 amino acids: CASSQRNQPQHF. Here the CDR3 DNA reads TGTGCCAGCAGCCAAAGGAATCAGCCCCAGCATTTT.